Sequencing of this T cell receptor (beta chain) was carried out in a study of shared clonotypes between healthy human individuals (dated by TCRdb to 2020 to 2021). Turning to the overall study: The cohort comprised two women and a few men aged 18 to 49 years. The study deeply sequenced blood TCR repertoires of five healthy adults to estimate repertoire size and the extent of clonotype sharing between individuals. To increase sequencing depth and limit assay-specific biases, different laboratories used diverse techniques to prepare libraries and sequence TCR repertoires. Between about 0.85 and 9.5 billion PBMCs per donor were obtained by leukapheresis. General study outcomes and caveats: Based on pairwise subsampling, the degree of clonotype sharing among donors was expected to be affected by sequencing depth. Because the study included only a small number of donors, the genetic and exposure-history diversity represented was limited. Sampling was restricted to blood, and TCR repertoires in tissues likely differ from the TCR repertoires found in blood.

Ten or more counts support this clone. It lacks a known antigen. No much larger clonotype is one base removed from it; base qualities were not supplied. TCR CDR3 regions were amplified from genomic DNA by multiplex PCR using the deep immunoSEQ assay. Extracted genomic DNA from each cell subset was spread evenly across all wells of several immunoSEQ 96-well plates, with each plate serving as a replicate. For unsorted PBMC, 250 to 350 ng of genomic DNA, equivalent to around 30,000 T cell genomes, went into each replicate PCR. Genomic DNA from unsorted PBMC was sequenced over ten immunoSEQ deep assay plates. The purified libraries were quantified using a Qubit 3.0 fluorometer, sized with a Bioanalyzer 2100, and then quantified again using the KAPA Library Quantification kit. Every immunoSEQ 96-well plate was sequenced on a separate single-read 150-cycle Illumina NextSeq 550 flow cell. Processing in the source paper ran as follows. Because only junctional sequences without quality scores were contained in the immunoSEQ output, filtering matching that applied to full-length reads could not be performed. Sequences were annotated with PyIR, a Python wrapper for IgBLAST v1.9, using IMGT germline references to assign V/J genes and CDR3. Reads were filtered out if the reads had weak V/J assignments (E-value above 1e-6), no CDR3, stop codons, out-of-frame junctions, or ambiguous translated residues. A V3J clonotype was defined by an identical inferred V gene, J gene, and CDR3 amino acid sequence. Percentage overlap between repertoires was calculated by dividing the number of shared unique clonotypes by the size of the smaller repertoire. Richness of each repertoire was evaluated using RTK rarefaction, the Chao1 estimator, and Recon v2.1 estimates of unobserved clonotypes. Imported from immuneACCESS, the table was reduced by TCRdb to in-frame sequences with V and J called. These copies leave out some clones; in studies compared against another copy, an unresolved V gene accounts for under half, and the cause of the remainder is not known. The DNA gave D and trimming, while V, J and clone size come from that table. Within this sample are fewer than 600,000 clones, with roughly 78% of them counted one time only. Under 15% of the sample is taken by the ten largest.

V and J lose 6 bases and 4 bases, and a span of 19 bases separates them. Counted from cysteine to phenylalanine, this CDR3 has 15 amino acids. CDR3 DNA is the only sequence kept; it has 45 bases, read in frame from the first base. The germline V gene provides CDR1 SGHDT and CDR2 YYEEEE. The donors were healthy, HIV-negative adults who had no recently reported acute infections or vaccinations. Every donor was a Caucasian adult residing in Nashville, Tennessee, USA. In the unsorted samples, approximately 85 million PBMCs were counted, and genomic DNA was extracted using the QIAamp DNA Blood Mini kit. After blood collection by leukapheresis, PBMCs were isolated using Ficoll-Histopaque density gradient centrifugation and then cryopreserved in the vapor phase of liquid nitrogen.

The TCR originated in a woman between 40 and 55 years old in good health. Some clones in this sample may be carry-over from other donors' samples. Source material: PBMCs. The chain joins TRBV5-6 to TRBJ1-1; tentative D gene TRBD1, with 6 bases matching. At the DNA level, the sequence is TGTGCCAGCACCCTGGCTGGGGGCTTGCTCACTGAAGCTTTCTTT. This translates into CASTLAGGLLTEAFF.